This paragraph reports one TCR beta chain. This entry belongs to a study of T-cell reconstitution after alpha-beta-depleted transplantation in children. Library preparation (for TCRbeta) was performed with unique molecular identifiers. TCRdb re-analysed the PCR reads in MiXCR, keeping a single row per CDR3 protein. The sample contains about half a million distinct CDR3 sequences, under 15% of which appear only once. The CDR3 has 14 residues. The trim removed 7 bases at V and 4 bases at J, leaving 5 bases unmatched. CDR1 MNHEY and CDR2 SMNVEV come from the germline V gene (reference sequence). This receptor was identified in a human donor who donated a stem cell graft to a child with combined immunodeficiency. The sequencing here drew on PBMCs from the stem cell graft donor, taken from the stem cell graft. The chain combines TRBV27 with TRBJ2-1, with TRBD1 identical over 9 bases. The CDR3 DNA is TGTGCCAGCATGACAGGGGGTTCTTACAATGAGCAGTTCTTC. Amino acids: CASMTGGSYNEQFF.